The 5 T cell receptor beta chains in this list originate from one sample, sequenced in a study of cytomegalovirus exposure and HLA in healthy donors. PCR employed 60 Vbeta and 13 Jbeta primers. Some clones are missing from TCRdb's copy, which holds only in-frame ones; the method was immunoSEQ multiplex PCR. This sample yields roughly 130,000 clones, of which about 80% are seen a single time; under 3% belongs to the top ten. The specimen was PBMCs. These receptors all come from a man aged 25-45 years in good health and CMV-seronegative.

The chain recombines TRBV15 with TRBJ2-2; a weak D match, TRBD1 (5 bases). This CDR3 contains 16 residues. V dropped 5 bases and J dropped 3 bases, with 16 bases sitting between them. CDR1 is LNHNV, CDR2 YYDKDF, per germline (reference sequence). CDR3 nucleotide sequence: TGTGCCACCAGCTTTAAACTGGGGCGTCACACCGGGGAGCTGTTTTTT. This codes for CATSFKLGRHTGELFF.

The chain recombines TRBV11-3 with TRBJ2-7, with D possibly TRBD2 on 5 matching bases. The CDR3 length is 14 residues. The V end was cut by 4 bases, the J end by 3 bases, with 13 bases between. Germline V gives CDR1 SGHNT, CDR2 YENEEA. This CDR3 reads CASSSYREGYEQYF. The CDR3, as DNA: TGTGCCAGCAGCTCGTACCGAGAGGGCTACGAGCAGTACTTC.

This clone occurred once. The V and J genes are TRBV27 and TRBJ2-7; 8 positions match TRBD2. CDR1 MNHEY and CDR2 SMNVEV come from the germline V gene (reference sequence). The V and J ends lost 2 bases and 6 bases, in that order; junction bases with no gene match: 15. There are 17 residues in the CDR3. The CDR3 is CASSLRGAGLGVGEQYF. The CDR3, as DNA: TGTGCCAGCAGTTTACGGGGCGCGGGACTAGGGGTCGGCGAGCAGTACTTC.

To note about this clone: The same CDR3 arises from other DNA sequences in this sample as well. CDR3 in DNA: TGCAGCGTTGGAAGGTGGAGCAATGAAGCTTTCTTT. Translating gives CSVGRWSNEAFF. The rearrangement uses TRBV29-1 and TRBJ1-1; no clear D gene. V was pared by 4 bases and J by 7 bases, with 13 bases between. The CDR3 is made up of 12 amino acids. Looked up from germline, CDR1 is SQVTM and CDR2 is ANQGSEA. Combining the CDR3 with reference TRBV29-1 and TRBJ1-1 gives the whole variable domain SAVISQKPSRDICQRGTSLTIQCQVDSQVTMMFWYRQQPGQSLTLIATANQGSEATYESGFVIDKFPISRPNLTFSTLTVSNMSPEDSSIYLCSVGRWSNEAFFGQGTRLTVV.

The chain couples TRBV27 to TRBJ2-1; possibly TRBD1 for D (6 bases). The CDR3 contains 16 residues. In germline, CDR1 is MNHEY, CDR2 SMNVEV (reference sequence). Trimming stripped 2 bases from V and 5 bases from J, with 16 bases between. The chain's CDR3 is CASSLLQGWGNNEQFF. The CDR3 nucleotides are TGTGCCAGCAGTTTACTACAGGGCTGGGGAAACAATGAGCAGTTCTTC.